This T cell receptor (beta chain) was captured by sequencing in a study of T-cell memory formation after mild COVID-19. The overall study: TCR clusters largely stayed donor specific.

V shed 3 bases and J shed 0 bases, with 11 bases lying between them. The CDR3 consists of 15 residues. Germline V lookup: CDR1 SGHTA, CDR2 FQGNSA. Study outcomes and limitations: For contracting clones, CD4+ ones sat mainly in CM and EM, CD8+ in EMRA. The pre-infection memory compartment contained some responding clones, suggesting cross-reactive memory joined.

Comments on this clonotype: The antigen is undetermined.

TCRdb ran MiXCR on the 5' RACE reads and lists one entry per CDR3 protein. The sample has 150,000 to 200,000 distinct CDR3 sequences; approximately 15% are singletons. This receptor was taken from an adult woman who had mild COVID-19 (a few samples of this study predate the infection). Cell type and time point are not known. The chain uses TRBV7-2 and TRBJ1-1; the D is unclear. Material for sequencing was PBMCs or a T cell subset sorted from them (not recorded which). CDR3 region: CASSLESLVNTEAFF. In nucleotides, the CDR3 is TGTGCCAGCAGCTTGGAATCTTTGGTGAACACTGAAGCTTTCTTT. The full variable domain, with the rest looked up from reference TRBV7-2 and TRBJ1-1, is GAGVSQSPSNKVTEKGKDVELRCDPISGHTALYWYRQSLGQGLEFLIYFQGNSAPDKSGLPSDRFSAERTGGSVSTLTIQRTQQEDSAVYLCASSLESLVNTEAFFGQGTRLTVV.